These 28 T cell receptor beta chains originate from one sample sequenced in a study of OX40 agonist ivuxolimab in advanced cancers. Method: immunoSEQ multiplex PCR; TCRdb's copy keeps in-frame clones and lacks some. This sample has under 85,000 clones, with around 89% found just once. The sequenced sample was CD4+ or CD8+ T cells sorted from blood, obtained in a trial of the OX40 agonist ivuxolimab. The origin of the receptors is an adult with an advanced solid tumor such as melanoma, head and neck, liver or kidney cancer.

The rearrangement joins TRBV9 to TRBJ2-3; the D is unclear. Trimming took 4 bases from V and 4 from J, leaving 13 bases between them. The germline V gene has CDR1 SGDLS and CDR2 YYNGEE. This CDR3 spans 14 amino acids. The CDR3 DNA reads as TGTGCCAGCAGCCCCGGGCTGGCCCCAGATACGCAGTATTTT. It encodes CASSPGLAPDTQYF.

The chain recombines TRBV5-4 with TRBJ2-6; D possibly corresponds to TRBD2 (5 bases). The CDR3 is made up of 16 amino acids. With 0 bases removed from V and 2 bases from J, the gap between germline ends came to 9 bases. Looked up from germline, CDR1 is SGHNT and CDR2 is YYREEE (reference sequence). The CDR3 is CASSLGPGAGANVLTF. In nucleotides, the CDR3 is TGTGCCAGCAGCTTGGGTCCCGGGGCTGGGGCCAACGTCCTGACTTTC.

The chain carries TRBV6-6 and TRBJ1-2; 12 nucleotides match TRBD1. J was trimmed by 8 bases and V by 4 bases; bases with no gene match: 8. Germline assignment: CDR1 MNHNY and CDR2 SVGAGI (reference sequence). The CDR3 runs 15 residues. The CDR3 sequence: CASSSFRDRGPGYTF. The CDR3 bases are TGTGCCAGCAGTTCATTCCGGGACAGGGGGCCGGGCTACACCTTC.

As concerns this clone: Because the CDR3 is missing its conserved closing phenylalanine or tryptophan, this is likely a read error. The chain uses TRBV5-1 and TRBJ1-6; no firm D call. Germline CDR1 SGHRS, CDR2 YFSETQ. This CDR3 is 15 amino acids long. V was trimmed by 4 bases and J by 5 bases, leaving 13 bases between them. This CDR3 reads CASSRAPANNSPLHL. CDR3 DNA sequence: TGCGCCAGCAGCCGCGCCCCCGCTAATAATTCACCCCTCCACCTT.

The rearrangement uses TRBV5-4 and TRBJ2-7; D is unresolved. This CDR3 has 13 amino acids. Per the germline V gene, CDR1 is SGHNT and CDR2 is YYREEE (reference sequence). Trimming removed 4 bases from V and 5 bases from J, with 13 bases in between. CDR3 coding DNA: TGTGCCAGCAGCCCCAGAGAGGCCCACGAGCAGTACTTC. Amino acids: CASSPREAHEQYF.

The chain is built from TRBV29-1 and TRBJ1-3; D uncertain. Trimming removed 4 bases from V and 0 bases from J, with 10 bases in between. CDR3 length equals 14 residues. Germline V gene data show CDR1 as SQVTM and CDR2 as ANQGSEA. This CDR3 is CSVVVQSSGNTIYF. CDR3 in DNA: TGCAGCGTTGTCGTGCAGAGCTCTGGAAACACCATATATTTT.

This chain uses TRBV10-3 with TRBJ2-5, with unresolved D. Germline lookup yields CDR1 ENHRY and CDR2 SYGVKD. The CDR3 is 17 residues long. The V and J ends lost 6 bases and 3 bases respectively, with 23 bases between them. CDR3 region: CAIRPGSGTFREETQYF. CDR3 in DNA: TGTGCCATCAGACCGGGCTCGGGTACTTTTAGAGAAGAGACCCAGTACTTC.

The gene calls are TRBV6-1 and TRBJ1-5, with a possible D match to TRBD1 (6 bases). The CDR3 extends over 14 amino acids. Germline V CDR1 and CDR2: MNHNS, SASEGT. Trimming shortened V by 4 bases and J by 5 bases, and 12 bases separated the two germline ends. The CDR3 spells CASSVQGGDQPQHF. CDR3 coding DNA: TGTGCCAGCAGTGTACAGGGTGGGGATCAGCCCCAGCATTTT.

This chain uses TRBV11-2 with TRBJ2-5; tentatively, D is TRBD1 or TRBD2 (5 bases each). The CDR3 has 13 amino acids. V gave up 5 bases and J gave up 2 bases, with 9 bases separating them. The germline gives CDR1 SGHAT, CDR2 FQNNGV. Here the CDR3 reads CASSRGRQETQYF. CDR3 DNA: TGTGCCAGCAGCCGGGGCAGACAAGAGACCCAGTACTTC.

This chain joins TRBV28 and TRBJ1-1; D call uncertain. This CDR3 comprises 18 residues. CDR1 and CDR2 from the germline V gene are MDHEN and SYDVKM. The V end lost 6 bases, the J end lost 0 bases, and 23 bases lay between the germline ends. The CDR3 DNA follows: TGTGCCAGCAGCCTCCTACGGGAGGCAAAAGCCTTGAACACTGAAGCTTTCTTT. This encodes CASSLLREAKALNTEAFF. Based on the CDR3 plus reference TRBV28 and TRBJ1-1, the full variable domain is DVKVTQSSRYLVKRTGEKVFLECVQDMDHENMFWYRQDPGLGLRLIYFSYDVKMKEKGDIPEGYSVSREKKERFSLILESASTNQTSMYLCASSLLREAKALNTEAFFGQGTRLTVV.

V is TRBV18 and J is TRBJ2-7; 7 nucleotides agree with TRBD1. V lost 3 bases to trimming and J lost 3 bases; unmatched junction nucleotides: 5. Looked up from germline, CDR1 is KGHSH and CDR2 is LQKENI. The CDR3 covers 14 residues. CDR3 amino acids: CASSPQRDSYEQYF. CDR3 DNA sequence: TGTGCCAGCTCACCGCAACGGGACAGCTACGAGCAGTACTTC.

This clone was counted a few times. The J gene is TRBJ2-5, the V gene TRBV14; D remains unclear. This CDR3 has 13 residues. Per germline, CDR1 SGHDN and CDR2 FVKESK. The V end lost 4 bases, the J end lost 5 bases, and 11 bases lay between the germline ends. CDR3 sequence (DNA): TGTGCCAGCAGCCCTCGTCTGGGGGAGACCCAGTACTTC. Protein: CASSPRLGETQYF.

CDR3 DNA: TGTGCCAGCAGCTTAAGAGATTCCGCAGCGTATGGCTACACCTTC. Protein sequence: CASSLRDSAAYGYTF. The chain links TRBV7-3 to TRBJ1-2; D uncertain. V was clipped by 1 base and J by 5 bases, with 14 bases between them. The CDR3 covers 15 residues. Germline-derived CDR1 and CDR2 are SGHTA and FQGTGA.

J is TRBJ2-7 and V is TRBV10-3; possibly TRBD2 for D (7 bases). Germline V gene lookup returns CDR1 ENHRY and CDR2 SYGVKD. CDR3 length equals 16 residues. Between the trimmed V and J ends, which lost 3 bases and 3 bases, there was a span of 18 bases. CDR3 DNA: TGTGCCATCAGTGACCGGAACGGGGAGGGACACTACGAGCAGTACTTC. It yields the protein CAISDRNGEGHYEQYF.

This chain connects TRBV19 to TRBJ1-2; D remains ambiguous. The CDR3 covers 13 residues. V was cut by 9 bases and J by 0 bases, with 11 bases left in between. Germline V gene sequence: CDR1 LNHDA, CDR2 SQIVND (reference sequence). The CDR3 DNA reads TGTGCCAGCCAAGAGAGGGCTAACTATGGCTACACCTTC. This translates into CASQERANYGYTF.

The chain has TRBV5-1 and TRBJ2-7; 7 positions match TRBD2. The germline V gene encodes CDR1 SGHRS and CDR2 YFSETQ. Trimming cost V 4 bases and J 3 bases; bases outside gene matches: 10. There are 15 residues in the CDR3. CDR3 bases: TGCGCCAGCAGCCCCCGGGGAGGGGTGGACTACGAGCAGTACTTC. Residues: CASSPRGGVDYEQYF.

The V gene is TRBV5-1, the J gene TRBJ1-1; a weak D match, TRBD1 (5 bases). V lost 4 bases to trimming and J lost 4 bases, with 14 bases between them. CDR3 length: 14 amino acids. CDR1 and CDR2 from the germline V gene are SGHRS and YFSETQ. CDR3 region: CASSRDGGPTEAFF. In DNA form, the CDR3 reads TGCGCCAGCAGCCGGGACGGGGGTCCCACTGAAGCTTTCTTT.

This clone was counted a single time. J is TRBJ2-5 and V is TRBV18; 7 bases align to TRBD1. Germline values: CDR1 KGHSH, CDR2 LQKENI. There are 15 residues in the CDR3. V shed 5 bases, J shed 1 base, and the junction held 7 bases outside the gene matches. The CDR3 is CASSSLRDSQETQYF. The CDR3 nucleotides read TGTGCCAGCTCATCACTCCGGGACAGCCAAGAGACCCAGTACTTC.

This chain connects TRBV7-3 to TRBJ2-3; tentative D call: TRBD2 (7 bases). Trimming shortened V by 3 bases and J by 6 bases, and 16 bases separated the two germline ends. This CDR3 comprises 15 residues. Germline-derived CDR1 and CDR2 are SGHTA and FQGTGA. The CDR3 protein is CASSLSSGGADTQYF. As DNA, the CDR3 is TGTGCCAGCAGCTTGAGTAGTGGGGGGGCGGATACGCAGTATTTT.

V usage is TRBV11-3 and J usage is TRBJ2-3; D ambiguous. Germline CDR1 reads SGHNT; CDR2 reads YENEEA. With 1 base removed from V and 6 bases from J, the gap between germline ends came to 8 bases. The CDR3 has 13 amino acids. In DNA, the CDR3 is TGTGCCAGCAGCTTAGGACCGGCGGATACGCAGTATTTT. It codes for CASSLGPADTQYF.

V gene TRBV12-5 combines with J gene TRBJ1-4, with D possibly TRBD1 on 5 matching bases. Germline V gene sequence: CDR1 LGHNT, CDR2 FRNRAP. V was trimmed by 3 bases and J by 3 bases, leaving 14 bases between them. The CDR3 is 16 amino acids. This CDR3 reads CASGFPPGSANEKLFF. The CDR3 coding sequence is TGTGCTAGTGGTTTCCCCCCAGGGTCCGCTAATGAAAAACTGTTTTTT.

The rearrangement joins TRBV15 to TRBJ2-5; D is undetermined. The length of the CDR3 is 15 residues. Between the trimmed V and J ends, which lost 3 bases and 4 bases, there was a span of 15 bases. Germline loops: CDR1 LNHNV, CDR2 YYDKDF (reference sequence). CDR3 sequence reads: CATSSYSVRGETQYF. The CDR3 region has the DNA TGTGCCACCAGCAGTTATTCTGTCCGCGGAGAGACCCAGTACTTC.

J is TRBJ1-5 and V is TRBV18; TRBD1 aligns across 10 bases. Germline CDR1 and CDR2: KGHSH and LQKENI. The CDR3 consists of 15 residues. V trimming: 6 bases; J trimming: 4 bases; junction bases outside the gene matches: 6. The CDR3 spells CASSPRQGANQPQHF. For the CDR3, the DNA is TGTGCCAGCTCTCCTCGACAGGGGGCAAATCAGCCCCAGCATTTT.

The CDR3 region has the DNA TGTGCCAGCAGCTTAGCGCAGTTCGGCACCATATATTTT. Residues: CASSLAQFGTIYF. V and J are TRBV13 and TRBJ1-3; D remains unclear. This CDR3 has 13 residues. The V gene's germline CDR1 is PRHDT and CDR2 FYEKMQ (reference sequence). V was cut by 1 base and J by 9 bases, with 10 bases left in between.

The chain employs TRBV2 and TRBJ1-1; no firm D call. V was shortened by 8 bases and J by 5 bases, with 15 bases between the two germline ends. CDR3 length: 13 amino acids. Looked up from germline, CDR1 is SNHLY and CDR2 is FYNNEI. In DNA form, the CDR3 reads TGTGCCAGCTGCATATCCAGGCAGACTGAAGCTTTCTTT. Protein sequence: CASCISRQTEAFF.

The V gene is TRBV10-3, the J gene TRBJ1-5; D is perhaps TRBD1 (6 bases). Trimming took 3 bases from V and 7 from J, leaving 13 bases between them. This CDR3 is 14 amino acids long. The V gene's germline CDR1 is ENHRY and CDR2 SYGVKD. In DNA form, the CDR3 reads TGTGCCATCAGTGAAGGAGGGGGGGAGCAGCCCCAGCATTTT. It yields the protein CAISEGGGEQPQHF.

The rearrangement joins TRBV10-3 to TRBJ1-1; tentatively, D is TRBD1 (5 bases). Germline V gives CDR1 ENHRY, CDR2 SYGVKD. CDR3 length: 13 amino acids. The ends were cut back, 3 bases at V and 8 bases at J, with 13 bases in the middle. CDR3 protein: CAISERVNREAFF. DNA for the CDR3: TGTGCCATCAGTGAAAGGGTGAACAGGGAAGCTTTCTTT.

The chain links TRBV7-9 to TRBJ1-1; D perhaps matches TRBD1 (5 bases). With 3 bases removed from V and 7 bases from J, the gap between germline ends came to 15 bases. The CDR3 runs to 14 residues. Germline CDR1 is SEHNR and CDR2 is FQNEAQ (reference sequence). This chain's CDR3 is CASSLGEGRDEAFF. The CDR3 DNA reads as TGTGCCAGCAGCTTGGGGGAGGGACGGGATGAAGCTTTCTTT. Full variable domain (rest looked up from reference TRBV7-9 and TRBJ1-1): DTGVSQNPRHKITKRGQNVTFRCDPISEHNRLYWYRQTLGQGPEFLTYFQNEAQLEKSRLLSDRFSAERPKGSFSTLEIQRTEQGDSAMYLCASSLGEGRDEAFFGQGTRLTVV.